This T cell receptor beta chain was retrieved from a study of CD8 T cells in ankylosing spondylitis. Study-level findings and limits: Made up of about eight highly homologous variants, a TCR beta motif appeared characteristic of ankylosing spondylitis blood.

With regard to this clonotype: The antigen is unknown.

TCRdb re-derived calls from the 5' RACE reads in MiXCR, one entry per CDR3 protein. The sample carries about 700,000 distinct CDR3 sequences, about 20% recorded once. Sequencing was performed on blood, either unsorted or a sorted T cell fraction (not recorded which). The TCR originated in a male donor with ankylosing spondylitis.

The CDR3 is CSASGSGKIVQYF. DNA for the CDR3: TGCAGTGCTAGTGGTAGCGGGAAGATCGTGCAGTACTTC. J is TRBJ2-7 and V is TRBV20-1, with TRBD2 matching 8 bases. The CDR3 is 13 residues long. Trimming at V came to 3 bases and at J to 9 bases, leaving 10 bases not matched to a gene. Germline loops: CDR1 DFQATT, CDR2 SNEGSKA (reference sequence).